These T cell receptor beta chains were read from a single sample in a study of blood T cell repertoires in COVID-19. Libraries were prepared by immunoSEQ multiplex PCR; TCRdb keeps only in-frame clonotypes and omits some of them. Of fewer than 150,000 clones in the sample, approximately 88% were seen once. Source material: peripheral blood. The receptors derive from a human donor in a cohort sampled during active COVID-19. The conserved cysteine and the conserved F or W are not part of the CDR3 here.

J gene | V gene | CDR3 protein
TRBJ1-5 | TRBV6-2/TRBV6-3 | ASSYYRGHQPQH
TRBJ1-3 | TRBV9 | ASSTGGAGGNTIY
TRBJ1-2 | TRBV30 | AWRPTGDYGYT
TRBJ1-1 | TRBV11-2 | ASTLLDRMNTEAF
TRBJ2-2 | TRBV11-1 | ASNTGTGELF
TRBJ2-7 | TRBV19 | ASSDRGRSYEQY
TRBJ2-7 | TRBV3-1/TRBV3-2 | ASSQVAGTGGGYEQY
TRBJ2-5 | TRBV19 | ASRRSLQETQY
TRBJ2-3 | TRBV7-9 | ASSPRGPDTQY
TRBJ1-2 | TRBV21-1 | ASSPPQGGWRGYT
TRBJ1-3 | TRBV7-6 | ASSQGQGFGNTIY
TRBJ2-3 | TRBV24-1 | ATSDNSGGFGDTQY
TRBJ1-2 | TRBV6-2/TRBV6-3 | ASSYLGQRSNYGYT
TRBJ2-5 | TRBV27 | ASSLNTQETQY
TRBJ2-3 | TRBV27 | ASSLSVAGGSDTQY
TRBJ2-7 | TRBV25-1 | ASSPRRGGPIPYEQY
TRBJ1-3 | TRBV5-4 | ASSLTGGNTIY
TRBJ1-2 | TRBV30 | AWSGPGGGGYT
TRBJ2-7 | TRBV7-3 | ASSLGQGLYEQY
TRBJ1-1 | TRBV4-1 | ASSQEGGTEAF
TRBJ2-2 | TRBV4-3 | ASSQDSGKTGELF
TRBJ2-3 | TRBV6-5 | ASSRPGDTQY
TRBJ2-1 | TRBV27 | ASSLSRGDEQF
TRBJ1-2 | TRBV29-1 | SVEDRGTGGYT
TRBJ2-2 | TRBV9 | ASSVVGTGNTGELF
TRBJ2-7 | TRBV27 | ASSLADHYEQY
TRBJ2-3 | TRBV5-1 | ASSPSRRGTDTQY
TRBJ2-2 | TRBV7-8 | ASSTRTAPIDTGELF
TRBJ1-2 | TRBV6-5 | ASSYSADSPGYT
TRBJ1-2 | TRBV7-2 | ASSSPSVGYT
TRBJ1-2 | TRBV7-9 | ASSLEGAVGYT
TRBJ2-3 | TRBV7-2 | ASSPPRGTPDWMQY
TRBJ1-1 | TRBV5-4 | ASSYGQGVVDTEAF
TRBJ2-7 | TRBV4-1 | ASSRKGLASSYEQY
TRBJ2-7 | TRBV9 | ASSPSEGARYEQY
TRBJ1-2 | TRBV7-8 | ASSLVTGGNYGYT
TRBJ2-5 | TRBV30 | AWTWGLGQGRETQY
TRBJ2-5 | TRBV6-2/TRBV6-3 | ASSPRPQGEQETQY
TRBJ1-5 | TRBV12-3/TRBV12-4 | ASSSSGHLD
TRBJ2-4 | TRBV25-1 | ASSGGGRGIQY
TRBJ2-3 | TRBV4-3 | ASSQDPSGASADTQY
TRBJ1-2 | TRBV6-2/TRBV6-3 | ASSSLPGQGAFGYT
TRBJ1-4 | TRBV6-5 | ASSYSSLLNEKLF
TRBJ2-2 | TRBV9 | ASSVAGTANTGELF
TRBJ2-5 | TRBV18 | ASTPRWGRETQY
TRBJ1-5 | TRBV19 | ASSPTGGIPNQPQH
TRBJ2-7 | TRBV7-2 | ASTLGTGAYEQY
TRBJ1-4 | TRBV6-1 | ASSGYRGSTNEKLF
TRBJ2-1 | TRBV9 | ASSGAGTGGYNEQF
TRBJ1-5 | TRBV10-3 | AISVAGDEPQH
TRBJ1-1 | TRBV27 | ASSLTLNTEAF
TRBJ2-5 | TRBV4-1 | ASSQAPGSGGLQETQY
TRBJ1-6 | TRBV3-1/TRBV3-2 | ASSPNTGSHSPLH
TRBJ2-7 | TRBV9 | ASSVGLAGSYEQY